The clone carrying this T cell receptor beta chain was detected a few times. Its matching antigen is unknown. The data originate from a study of post-analysis software for immune sequencing data. Study-level background: Included among the disease courses, which were recorded for the cohort, were relapsing-remitting, secondary progressive and progressive-relapsing multiple sclerosis.

The germline CDR1 and CDR2 sequences are SNHLY and FYNNEI. The CDR3 spans 13 residues. V was pared by 7 bases and J by 6 bases, with 13 bases between. Unique molecular identifiers were built into the TCR beta cDNA libraries. Once roughly 0.9 to 11 million T cells were used, about half a million cDNA molecules resulted. Via MiXCR, TCRdb re-called the PCR reads, giving one row per CDR3 protein. The sample lists approximately 570,000 distinct CDR3 sequences, 44% seen once, with approximately 1.7% in the top ten. General study findings and limits: Multiple sclerosis patients had significantly lower normalized Chao1 diversity than controls. Roughly 5 TRBV segments (TRBV5-6, TRBV5-1 and TRBV20-1 among them) occurred more frequently in patients than in controls. Samples made in the same batch grouped tightly together by F measure.

Specimen: blood. V and J are TRBV2 and TRBJ1-5; the D is unclear. The TCR sequence derives from a girl aged 10-17 years with multiple sclerosis. CDR3 DNA: TGTGCCAGCAAAGTAGCGGAGTTTCAGCCCCAGCATTTT. Protein sequence: CASKVAEFQPQHF.